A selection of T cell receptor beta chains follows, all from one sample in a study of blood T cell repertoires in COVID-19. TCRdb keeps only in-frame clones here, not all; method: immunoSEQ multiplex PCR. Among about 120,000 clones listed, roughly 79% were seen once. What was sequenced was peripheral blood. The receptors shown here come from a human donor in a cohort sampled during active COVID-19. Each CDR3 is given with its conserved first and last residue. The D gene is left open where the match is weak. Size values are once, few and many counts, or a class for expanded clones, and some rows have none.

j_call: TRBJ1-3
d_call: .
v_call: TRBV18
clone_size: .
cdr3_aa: CASSNSSGNTIYF
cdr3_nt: TGTGCCAGCTCAAACAGCTCTGGAAACACCATATATTTT

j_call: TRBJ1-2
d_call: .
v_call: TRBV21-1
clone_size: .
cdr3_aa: CASSNSGLGNYGYTF
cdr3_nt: TGTGCCAGCAGCAATTCGGGACTGGGAAACTATGGCTACACCTTC

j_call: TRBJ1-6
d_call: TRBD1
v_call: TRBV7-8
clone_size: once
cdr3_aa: CASSPGQGDFYNSPLHF
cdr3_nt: TGTGCCAGCAGCCCTGGACAGGGGGATTTTTATAATTCACCCCTCCACTTT

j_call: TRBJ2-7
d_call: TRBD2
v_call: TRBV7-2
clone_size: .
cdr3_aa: CASSLVSGGYEQYF
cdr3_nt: TGTGCCAGCAGCTTAGTTAGCGGGGGGTACGAGCAGTACTTC

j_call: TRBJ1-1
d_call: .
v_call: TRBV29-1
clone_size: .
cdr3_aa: CSASPGNTEAFF
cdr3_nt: TGCAGCGCCTCCCCAGGGAACACTGAAGCTTTCTTT

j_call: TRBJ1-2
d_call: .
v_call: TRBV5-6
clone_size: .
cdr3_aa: CASSLRLNNYGYTF
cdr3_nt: TGTGCCAGCAGCTTGCGACTGAATAACTATGGCTACACCTTC

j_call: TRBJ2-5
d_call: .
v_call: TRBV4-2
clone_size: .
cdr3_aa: CASSERGAGVSQETQYF
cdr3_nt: TGTGCCAGCAGCGAACGGGGGGCGGGAGTGTCTCAAGAGACCCAGTACTTC

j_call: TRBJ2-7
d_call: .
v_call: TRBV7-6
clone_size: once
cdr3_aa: CASSLAKLSYEQYF
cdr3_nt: TGTGCCAGCAGCTTAGCGAAACTCTCCTACGAGCAGTACTTC

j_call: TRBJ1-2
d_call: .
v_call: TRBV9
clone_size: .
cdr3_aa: CASSLGGSYGYTF
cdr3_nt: TGTGCCAGCAGCTTGGGGGGATCCTATGGCTACACCTTC

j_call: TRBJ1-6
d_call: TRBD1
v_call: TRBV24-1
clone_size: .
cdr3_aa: CATRDLGQHNSPLHF
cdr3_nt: TGTGCCACCAGAGATTTGGGACAGCATAATTCACCCCTCCACTTT

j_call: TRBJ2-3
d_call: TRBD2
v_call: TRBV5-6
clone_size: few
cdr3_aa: CASSWLTSGSTDTQYF
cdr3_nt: TGTGCCAGCAGCTGGTTGACTAGCGGGAGCACAGATACGCAGTATTTT

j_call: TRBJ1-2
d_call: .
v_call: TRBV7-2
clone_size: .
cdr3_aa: CASSLGGNSGYTF
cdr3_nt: TGTGCCAGCAGCTTAGGAGGGAATAGTGGCTACACCTTC

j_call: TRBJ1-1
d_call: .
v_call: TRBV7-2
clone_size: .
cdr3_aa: CASSKGSDTEAFF
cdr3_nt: TGTGCCAGCAGCAAGGGGTCGGACACTGAAGCTTTCTTT

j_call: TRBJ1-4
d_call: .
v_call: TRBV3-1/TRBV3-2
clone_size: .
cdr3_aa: CASSTLTYEKLFF
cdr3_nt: TGTGCCAGCAGCACCCTGACATACGAAAAACTGTTTTTT

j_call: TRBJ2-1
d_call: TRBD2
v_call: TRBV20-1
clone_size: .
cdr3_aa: CSASPSLAESYNEQFF
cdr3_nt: TGCAGTGCTAGTCCCTCACTAGCGGAGAGCTACAATGAGCAGTTCTTC

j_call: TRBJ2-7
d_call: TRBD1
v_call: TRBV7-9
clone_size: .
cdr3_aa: CASSLAKGQGRDEQYF
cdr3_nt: TGTGCCAGCAGCTTAGCTAAGGGACAGGGAAGGGACGAGCAGTACTTC

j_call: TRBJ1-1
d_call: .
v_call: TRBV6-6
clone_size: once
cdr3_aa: CASIPTAMNTEAFF
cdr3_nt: TGTGCCAGCATTCCGACAGCCATGAACACTGAAGCTTTCTTT

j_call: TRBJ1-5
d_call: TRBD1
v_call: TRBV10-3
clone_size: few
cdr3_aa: CAISDSDRAGQPQHF
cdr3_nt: TGTGCCATCAGTGACTCGGACAGGGCGGGACAGCCCCAGCATTTT

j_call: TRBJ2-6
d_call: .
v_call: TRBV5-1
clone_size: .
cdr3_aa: CASSLSTSGANVLTF
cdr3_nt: TGCGCCAGCAGCTTGAGCACCTCTGGGGCCAACGTCCTGACTTTC

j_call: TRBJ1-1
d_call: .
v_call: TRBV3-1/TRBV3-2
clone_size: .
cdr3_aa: CASSPTGSEAFF
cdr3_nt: TGTGCCAGCAGCCCGACAGGTTCTGAAGCTTTCTTT

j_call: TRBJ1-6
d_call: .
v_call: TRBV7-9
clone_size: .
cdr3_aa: CASSLGEGPEGGINSPLHF
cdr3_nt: TGTGCCAGCAGCTTAGGAGAGGGCCCGGAAGGGGGAATTAATTCACCCCTCCACTTT

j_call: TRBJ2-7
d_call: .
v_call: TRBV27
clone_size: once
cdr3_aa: CASSFAQSYEQYF
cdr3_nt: TGTGCCAGCAGTTTTGCACAGTCCTACGAGCAGTACTTC

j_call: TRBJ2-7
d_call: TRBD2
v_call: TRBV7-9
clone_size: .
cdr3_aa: CASSPMGGAGVASYEQYF
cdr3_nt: TGTGCCAGCAGCCCCATGGGCGGGGCGGGAGTCGCCTCCTACGAGCAGTACTTC

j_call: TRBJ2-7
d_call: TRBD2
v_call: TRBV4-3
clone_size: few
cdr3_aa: CASSQGLATWEQYF
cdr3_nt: TGCGCCAGCAGCCAAGGACTAGCGACTTGGGAGCAGTACTTC

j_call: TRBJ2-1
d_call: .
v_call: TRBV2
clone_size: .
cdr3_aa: CASSPQYNEQFF
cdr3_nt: TGTGCCAGCAGTCCACAATACAATGAGCAGTTCTTC

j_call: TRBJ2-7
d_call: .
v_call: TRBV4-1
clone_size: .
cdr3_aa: CASSRYGGGSDEQYF
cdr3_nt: TGCGCCAGCAGCCGATACGGAGGGGGCTCGGACGAGCAGTACTTC

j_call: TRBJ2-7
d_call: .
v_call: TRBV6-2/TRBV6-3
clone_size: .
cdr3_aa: CASSYGLAFYEQYF
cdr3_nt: TGTGCCAGCAGTTACGGGCTAGCATTCTACGAGCAGTACTTC

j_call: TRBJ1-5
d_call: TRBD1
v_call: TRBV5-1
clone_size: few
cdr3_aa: CASRPGTGGRGQPQHF
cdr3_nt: TGCGCCAGCAGACCAGGGACAGGGGGCCGGGGGCAGCCCCAGCATTTT

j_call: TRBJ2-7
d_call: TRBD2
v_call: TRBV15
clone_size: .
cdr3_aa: CATSRVTGTSGPYEQYF
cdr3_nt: TGTGCCACCAGCAGAGTCACCGGGACTAGCGGCCCCTACGAGCAGTACTTC

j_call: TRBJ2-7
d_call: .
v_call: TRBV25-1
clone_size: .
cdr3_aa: CASRNLYEQYF
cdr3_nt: TGTGCCAGCAGAAACTTATACGAGCAGTACTTC

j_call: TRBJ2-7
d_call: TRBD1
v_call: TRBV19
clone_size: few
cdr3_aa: CASRLQGDRSSYEQYF
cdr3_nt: TGTGCCAGTAGACTACAAGGGGACAGGAGCTCCTACGAGCAGTACTTC